The sequence of this T cell receptor (beta chain) was determined in a study of OX40 agonist ivuxolimab in advanced cancers. In the study overall: Ivuxolimab, an agonist antibody against OX40 (CD134), was given to patients. Earlier anti-PD-1, anti-PD-L1 or anti-CTLA-4 therapy was permitted; around 40% had received some. Partial responses occurred in three patients (one hepatocellular carcinoma, two cutaneous melanoma). Findings of the study overall: The study found among the lowest clonal expansion in partial responders at 0.1-3.0 mg/kg.

Comments on this clone: As yet, its antigen is unknown.

The assay was immunoSEQ multiplex PCR, and TCRdb's table has in-frame clones only and misses some. The sample lists 100,000 to 150,000 clones, 80% to 95% occurring once. Trimming took off 5 bases at V and 8 bases at J, with 15 bases between the two ends. Germline V lookup: CDR1 SGHVS, CDR2 FQNEAQ. The CDR3 consists of 13 residues. Sequences were derived from CD4+ or CD8+ T cells sorted from blood, sampled in a trial of the OX40 agonist ivuxolimab. The rearrangement uses TRBV7-8 and TRBJ1-1; tentatively, D is TRBD1 (5 bases). This sequence was found in an adult with an advanced solid tumor such as melanoma, head and neck, liver or kidney cancer. The CDR3 reads CASSPRDVAEAFF. The DNA for the CDR3 is TGTGCCAGCAGCCCCCGGGACGTCGCCGAAGCTTTCTTT.